This TCR beta chain originates from a study of blood T cell repertoires in COVID-19. Study as a whole: Acute and convalescent COVID-19 specimens originated in the United States, Italy and Spain.

In germline, CDR1 is SGHTA, CDR2 FQGNSA. V lost 2 bases and J 3 bases, leaving 15 bases between the germline ends. The CDR3 length is 16 residues. Profiling relied on immunoSEQ multiplex PCR, and the TCRdb table lists in-frame clones only, not all of them. Here the sample spans under 95,000 clones, around 87% being singletons. Sequencing input: peripheral blood. The chain combines TRBV7-2 with TRBJ2-3; unclear D gene. This TCR was recovered from a human donor with acute or convalescent COVID-19. The donor label of this sample is uncertain. CDR3 in DNA: TGTGCCAGCAGCTTAATGGGCCCACTCCAAACAGATACGCAGTATTTT. Amino acids: CASSLMGPLQTDTQYF.